This T cell receptor (beta chain) was documented in a study of Graves' ophthalmopathy and Graves' hyperthyroidism. As regards this clonotype: At one of its ends the junction is not consistent with the germline gene, which may arise from a read error.

The CDR3 has 14 residues. Germline V gene lookup returns CDR1 SGHKS and CDR2 YYEKEE (reference sequence). Amplification of TCR beta CDR3 regions used RNA transcripts. Second-round multiplex PCR came after first-round RT-PCR with HTBI primers. TCRdb re-derived calls from the multiplex PCR reads in MiXCR, one entry per CDR3 protein. The sample has under 800,000 distinct CDR3 sequences, approximately 21% seen once. Sequenced input: peripheral blood. This sequence originates from a woman aged 18-35 years with stable Graves' hyperthyroidism. Some clones in this sample may be carry-over from other donors' samples. The gene calls are TRBV5-5 and TRBJ1-5; D is undetermined. In DNA, the CDR3 is TGTGCCATCAGCCCCGGCTCCCGGGATCAGCCCCAGCATTTT. Its protein is CAISPGSRDQPQHF.